This record concerns one T cell receptor beta chain sequence. The data belong to a study of blood T cell repertoires in COVID-19. At the level of the study: There were acute and convalescent COVID-19 samples, and they came from the United States, Italy and Spain. PBMCs, B-cell-depleted T cells, or T cells were the source of the cDNA or gDNA that made up the material.

The repertoire was sequenced with immunoSEQ multiplex PCR; TCRdb's copy has only in-frame clones and lacks some. The repertoire holds about 230,000 clones, with around four fifths as singletons. The CDR3 has 15 amino acids. Per the germline V gene, CDR1 is KGHSH and CDR2 is LQKENI. V dropped 5 bases and J dropped 3 bases, with 14 bases sitting between them. Sequenced input: peripheral blood. The source is a woman in her 70s with active or convalescent COVID-19. The chain links TRBV18 to TRBJ1-5; D is perhaps TRBD1 (5 bases). The DNA of the CDR3 is TGTGCCAGCTCATCACAAGGGGCCCCCAATCAGCCCCAGCATTTT. This gives the protein CASSSQGAPNQPQHF.